This T cell receptor (beta chain) was identified during a study of metastatic and nonmetastatic thyroid tumors. At the level of the study: Blood and tumor or nodule tissue repertoires from malignant and benign thyroid patients were compared.

Study-level findings and limits: Benign nodules reportedly had significantly lower TCR beta diversity than malignant thyroid tumors in blood and tumor.

This clone was seen repeatedly, ten times or more. Its matching antigen is unknown. Among the patients, none had received any treatment before thyroid surgery. In the authors' workflow: CDR3 was compared across clinicopathological groups, and the resulting differences were used to build a distant-metastasis classifier for papillary thyroid cancer. From the PCR reads, TCRdb re-called clones with MiXCR. V and J calls and clone size were set by TCRdb, not the authors. The data hold tens of thousands of clones, with approximately 15% observed a single time. Trimming took 3 bases from V and 0 from J, leaving 7 bases between them. Per the germline V gene, CDR1 is DFQATT and CDR2 is SNEGSKA (reference sequence). The CDR3 consists of 13 residues.

This receptor was identified in a female donor with papillary thyroid cancer or a benign thyroid nodule (not recorded which). Some clones in this sample may be carry-over from other donors' samples. The chain employs TRBV20-1 and TRBJ2-3, with unresolved D. The sample was blood. The CDR3: CSASPPSTDTQYF. In DNA form, the CDR3 reads TGCAGTGCTAGTCCCCCGAGCACAGATACGCAGTATTTT.